These 13 T cell receptor beta chains share one sample of origin, sequenced in a study of patients and donors after allogeneic stem cell transplantation. TCRdb re-derived calls from the RT-PCR reads in MiXCR, one entry per CDR3 protein. The data contain 200,000 to 250,000 distinct CDR3 sequences, less than 15% of them singletons. Sequences were obtained from blood, either unsorted or a sorted T cell fraction (not recorded which). Receptor source: a human donor who was either an allogeneic HSCT recipient or a stem cell or donor lymphocyte infusion donor (not recorded which). It is not recorded whose cells these are; they may come from a transplant donor.

This rearrangement joins TRBV3-1 to TRBJ1-4; 7 nucleotides align to TRBD1. Germline V gene data show CDR1 as LGHDT and CDR2 as YNNKEL (reference sequence). This CDR3 has 15 residues. The V and J ends lost 6 bases and 3 bases, in that order; junction bases with no gene match: 7. The DNA of the CDR3 is TGTGCCAGCAGTCCTACAGGGGCGGCTAATGAAAAACTGTTTTTT. This sequence encodes CASSPTGAANEKLFF.

The chain carries TRBV20-1 and TRBJ1-2; maybe TRBD1 (5 bases). Trimming removed 3 bases from V and 6 bases from J, with 17 bases in between. The CDR3 covers 14 residues. The germline V gene has CDR1 DFQATT and CDR2 SNEGSKA (reference sequence). In DNA form, the CDR3 reads TGCAGTGCTAGTGGCCCCGGGGGAGAGGATGGCTACACCTTC. This sequence encodes CSASGPGGEDGYTF.

The rearrangement uses TRBV27 and TRBJ1-5, with D possibly being TRBD1 (5 bases). The CDR3 runs to 11 residues. The germline CDR1 and CDR2 sequences are MNHEY and SMNVEV (reference sequence). The ends were cut back, 11 bases at V and 6 bases at J, with 11 bases in the middle. CDR3 sequence reads: CASGGAQPQHF. CDR3 in DNA: TGTGCCTCGGGCGGGGCTCAGCCCCAGCATTTT.

This clonotype was observed a few times. V is TRBV5-1 and J is TRBJ2-5; 8 bases are a match to TRBD1. The length of the CDR3 is 13 residues. Germline V gene sequence: CDR1 SGHRS, CDR2 YFSETQ. V trimming: 4 bases; J trimming: 5 bases; junction bases outside the gene matches: 4. The CDR3 is CASSAGQGETQYF. CDR3 nucleotide sequence: TGCGCCAGCAGCGCTGGACAGGGCGAGACCCAGTACTTC.

The V gene is TRBV5-8, the J gene TRBJ2-6; tentative D call: TRBD1 (6 bases). Germline values: CDR1 SGHTS, CDR2 YDEGEE. V gave up 4 bases and J gave up 1 base, with 9 bases separating them. The CDR3 runs 15 residues. This CDR3 is CASSIDRSGANVLTF. For the CDR3, the DNA is TGTGCCAGCAGCATTGACAGGTCTGGGGCCAACGTCCTGACTTTC.

In its sample, this clonotype was seen a few times. The chain has TRBV6-1 and TRBJ2-2; 10 bases align to TRBD2. The CDR3 covers 16 residues. CDR1 MNHNS and CDR2 SASEGT come from the germline V gene. Germline trimming cut 5 bases from V and 1 base from J; bases unmatched to any gene: 4. The CDR3 bases are TGTGCCAGCAGTCCACGGACTAGCGGGAACACCGGGGAGCTGTTTTTT. Its protein product is CASSPRTSGNTGELFF.

This clonotype came up many times. V usage is TRBV27 and J usage is TRBJ1-5; D may be TRBD1 (6 bases). This CDR3 is built from 13 residues. Germline V gene data show CDR1 as MNHEY and CDR2 as SMNVEV (reference sequence). Trimming took off 4 bases at V and 6 bases at J, with 10 bases between the two ends. CDR3 nucleotide sequence: TGTGCCAGCAGTTCAGGGGATCGTCAGCCCCAGCATTTT. Its protein is CASSSGDRQPQHF.

This rearrangement joins TRBV25-1 to TRBJ2-1; a weak D match, TRBD2 (5 bases). V lost 1 base and J 7 bases, leaving 14 bases between the germline ends. The CDR3 consists of 15 residues. Germline CDR1 is MGHDK and CDR2 is SYGVNS. The CDR3 loop is CASSESGEGRNEQFF. CDR3 DNA sequence: TGTGCCAGCAGTGAATCTGGAGAGGGTAGAAATGAGCAGTTCTTC.

This clonotype showed up just a few times. The chain is built from TRBV2 and TRBJ1-2; D perhaps matches TRBD1 (5 bases). Germline lookup yields CDR1 SNHLY and CDR2 FYNNEI. The CDR3 runs 13 residues. With 3 bases removed from V and 8 bases from J, the gap between germline ends came to 13 bases. The DNA of the CDR3 is TGTGCCAGCAGTGACAGGGCGGGGAGAGGCTACACCTTC. Its translation: CASSDRAGRGYTF.

The table lists this clonotype with a few counts. V and J are TRBV2 and TRBJ1-5, with D perhaps TRBD1 (5 bases). The CDR3 totals 12 residues. V was clipped by 6 bases and J by 6 bases, with 9 bases between them. The germline V gene encodes CDR1 SNHLY and CDR2 FYNNEI. CDR3 nucleotides: TGTGCCAGCAGCCCAGGGAGTCAGCCCCAGCATTTT. Its protein is CASSPGSQPQHF.

The CDR3 DNA reads as TGTGCCACCAGTCCCTACCCTGGAGAGCCCCCCTATGGCTACACCTTC. Translated: CATSPYPGEPPYGYTF. The gene calls are TRBV15 and TRBJ1-2; unclear D gene. V was cut by 6 bases and J by 4 bases, with 21 bases left in between. The CDR3 is 16 amino acids. Germline CDR1 reads LNHNV; CDR2 reads YYDKDF (reference sequence).

This clonotype has only a few counts. J is TRBJ2-3 and V is TRBV5-6, with 12 bases identical to TRBD2. The ends lost 4 bases at V and 3 bases at J; junction bases unmatched: 6. The CDR3 loop spans 16 amino acids. Germline V CDR1 and CDR2: SGHDT, YYEEEE. Here the CDR3 reads CASSPWLAGGTDTQYF. The DNA of the CDR3 is TGTGCCAGCAGCCCATGGCTAGCGGGGGGGACAGATACGCAGTATTTT.

The sample holds a few counts of this clonotype. This chain connects TRBV7-9 to TRBJ1-1, with D perhaps matching TRBD1 (6 bases). Trimming stripped 5 bases from V and 0 bases from J, with 10 bases between. This CDR3 contains 14 residues. Germline CDR1 SEHNR, CDR2 FQNEAQ (reference sequence). CDR3 nucleotide sequence: TGTGCCAGCAGCACCGGACAGATGAACACTGAAGCTTTCTTT. This sequence encodes CASSTGQMNTEAFF.